This entry concerns a single T cell receptor (beta chain). Antigen unknown. The data were taken from a study of cytomegalovirus exposure and HLA in healthy donors. It was with 60 Vbeta and 13 Jbeta primers that the PCR ran. Original data processing: As a later analysis found, there were about 80 million unique TCR beta chains, of which some 9.9 million were shared. The data were produced by immunoSEQ multiplex PCR, yet TCRdb's version contains in-frame clones alone and is incomplete. That table is the source of V, J and clone size, and D and trimming were worked out from the DNA. The profile shows about 200,000 clones, approximately 86% of them singletons. Study outcomes and limitations: What TCR beta sequences reportedly achieved was accurate prediction of HLA-A and HLA-B alleles in most subjects.

Germline CDR1 and CDR2: SQVTM and ANQGSEA. V gave up 7 bases and J gave up 2 bases; unmatched junction bases: 9. The CDR3 has 15 residues. The V call is TRBV29-1, the J call TRBJ2-1, with TRBD2 identical over 9 bases. This clonotype was sampled from a woman under 30 in good health and CMV-seronegative. The sequencing sample was made of PBMCs. CDR3 sequence: CSELRASGTYNEQFF. CDR3 DNA sequence: TGCAGCGAATTGCGGGCTAGCGGGACCTACAATGAGCAGTTCTTC.